This TCR beta chain was profiled in a study of cytomegalovirus exposure and HLA in healthy donors. The CDR3 has 15 residues. CDR1 is SGHNT and CDR2 is YYREEE in the germline V gene (reference sequence). With V trimmed by 1 base and J by 5 bases, 8 bases remained unmatched. Everyone who donated was a healthy bone marrow donor. Nominal health characterized the donors when sampled, though unrecorded immune exposures were likely. Vbeta (60) and Jbeta (13) primers were used in the PCR. Data came from immunoSEQ multiplex PCR; TCRdb stores just in-frame clones and leaves some out. Its listing shows roughly 200,000 clones.

The chain links TRBV5-4 to TRBJ1-1, with 7 bases that match TRBD1. Sequencing input: PBMCs. The origin of this receptor is a man aged 25-40 years in good health and CMV-seronegative. The DNA of the CDR3 is TGTGCCAGCAGCTTGCTCGCAGGGGGTGGGACTGAAGCTTTCTTT. This sequence encodes CASSLLAGGGTEAFF.